This T cell receptor beta chain appears in the sequencing data of a study of CD8+CD57+ T cells in acquired aplastic anemia. The overall study: Sorted CD4+ plus CD8+ cells gave DNA averaging about 3.2 ug. Study-level results: Patients and controls shared twenty-nine CD8+ CDR3 sequences, which appeared highly expressed in patients and within their immunodominant clones.

All sequencing subjects had displayed CD8+CD57+ cell expansion on flow cytometry. The blood sampling took place in patients who had so far received no therapy. Using genomic DNA as the template, TCR beta VDJ and CDR3 profiling was carried out. From the reads, TCRdb called clonotypes with MiXCR, one entry per CDR3 protein. The table records about 200,000 distinct CDR3 sequences, 65% of them present only once. On this clonotype itself: The antigen is not known. Given the absence of the conserved phenylalanine or tryptophan at the CDR3 end, a read error is likely.

Germline loops: CDR1 SGHRS, CDR2 YFSETQ. This CDR3 is 14 amino acids long. With 2 bases removed from V and 5 bases from J, the gap between germline ends came to 13 bases. The V call is TRBV5-1, the J call TRBJ2-5; no clear D. This receptor was obtained from a human donor with aplastic anemia. The sample consisted of sorted CD4+, CD8+, or CD8+CD57+ T cells (not recorded which) from PBMCs. The CDR3 spells CASSFGRSWETQYL. In nucleotides, the CDR3 is TGCGCCAGCAGCTTCGGGCGTTCGTGGGAGACCCAGTACCTC.